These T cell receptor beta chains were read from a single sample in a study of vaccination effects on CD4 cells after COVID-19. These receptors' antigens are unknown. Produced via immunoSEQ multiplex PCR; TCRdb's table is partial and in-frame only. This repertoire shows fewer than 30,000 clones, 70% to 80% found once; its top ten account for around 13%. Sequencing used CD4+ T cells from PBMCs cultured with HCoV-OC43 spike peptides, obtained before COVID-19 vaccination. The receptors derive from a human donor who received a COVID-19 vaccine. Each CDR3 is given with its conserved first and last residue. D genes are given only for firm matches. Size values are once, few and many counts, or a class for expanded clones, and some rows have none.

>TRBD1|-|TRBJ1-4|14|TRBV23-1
CASTPGGDGEKLFF
TGCGCCAGCACTCCAGGGGGCGATGGGGAAAAACTGTTTTTT
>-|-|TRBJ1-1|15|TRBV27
CASSFLSRGNTEAFF
TGTGCCAGCAGTTTTCTATCAAGGGGGAACACTGAAGCTTTCTTT
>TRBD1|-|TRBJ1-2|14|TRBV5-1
CASSWDRGNYGYTF
TGCGCCAGCAGCTGGGACAGGGGGAACTATGGCTACACCTTC
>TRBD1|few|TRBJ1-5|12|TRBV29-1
CSVGQGRQPQHF
TGCAGCGTAGGACAGGGGCGACAGCCCCAGCATTTT
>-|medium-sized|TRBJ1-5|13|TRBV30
CAWSVQRNQPQHF
TGTGCCTGGAGTGTACAACGCAATCAGCCCCAGCATTTT
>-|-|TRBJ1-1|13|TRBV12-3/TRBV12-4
CASSATENTEAFF
TGTGCCAGCTCGGCGACAGAGAACACTGAAGCTTTCTTT
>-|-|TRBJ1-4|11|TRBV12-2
CASLGGEKLFF
TGTGCAAGTTTGGGGGGGGAAAAACTGTTTTTT
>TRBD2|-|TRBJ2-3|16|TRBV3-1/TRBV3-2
CASSQSRIGGTDTQYF
TGTGCCAGCAGCCAATCTAGGATCGGGGGGACAGATACGCAGTATTTT
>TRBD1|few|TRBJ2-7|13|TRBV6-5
CASRPTGAYEQYF
TGTGCCAGCAGGCCCACAGGGGCCTACGAGCAGTACTTC
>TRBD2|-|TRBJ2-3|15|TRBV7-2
CASSSQLAGGYTQYF
TGTGCCAGCAGCTCCCAGTTAGCGGGAGGCTATACGCAGTATTTT
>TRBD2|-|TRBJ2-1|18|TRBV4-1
CASSQDQWSGRRGGEQFF
TGCGCCAGCAGCCAAGATCAGTGGAGCGGGAGAAGGGGCGGTGAGCAGTTCTTC
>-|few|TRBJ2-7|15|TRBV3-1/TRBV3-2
CASSQDFLARYEQYF
TGTGCCAGCAGCCAAGATTTCTTGGCCAGGTACGAGCAGTACTTC
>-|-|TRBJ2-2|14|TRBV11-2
CASSLGDGLGELFF
TGTGCCAGCAGCTTAGGGGATGGCCTGGGGGAGCTGTTTTTT
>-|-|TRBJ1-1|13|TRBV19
CASSIRAPTEAFF
TGTGCCAGTAGTATTCGGGCGCCGACTGAAGCTTTCTTT
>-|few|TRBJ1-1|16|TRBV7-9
CASSFPAGTLNTEAFF
TGTGCCAGCAGCTTCCCAGCCGGGACATTGAACACTGAAGCTTTCTTT
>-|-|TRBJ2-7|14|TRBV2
CASSAPITTYEQYF
TGTGCCAGCAGTGCGCCCATTACAACCTACGAGCAGTACTTC
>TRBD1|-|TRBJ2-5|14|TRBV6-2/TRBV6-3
CASSLQGAGETQYF
TGTGCCAGCAGTTTACAGGGGGCTGGGGAGACCCAGTACTTC
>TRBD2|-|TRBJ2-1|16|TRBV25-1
CASSVPGTSGYNEQFF
TGTGCCAGCAGTGTCCCCGGGACTAGCGGTTACAATGAGCAGTTCTTC
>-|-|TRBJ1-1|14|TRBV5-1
CASSLSGVDGVAFF
TGCGCCAGCAGCTTGTCTGGGGTAGACGGGGTAGCTTTCTTT
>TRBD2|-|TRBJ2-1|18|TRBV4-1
CASSQVDLGLAGGNEQFF
TGCGCCAGCAGCCAAGTTGATTTAGGACTAGCGGGAGGCAATGAGCAGTTCTTC
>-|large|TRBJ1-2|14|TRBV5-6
CASSRRADDYGYTF
TGTGCCAGCAGCCGAAGGGCAGACGACTATGGCTACACCTTC
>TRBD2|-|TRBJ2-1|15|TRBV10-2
CASGVSSGSYNEQFF
TGCGCCAGCGGAGTATCTAGCGGCTCCTACAATGAGCAGTTCTTC
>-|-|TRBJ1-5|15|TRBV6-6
CASSYQVTGNQPQHF
TGTGCCAGCAGTTACCAAGTAACAGGGAATCAGCCCCAGCATTTT
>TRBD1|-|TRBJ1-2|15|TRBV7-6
CASSPNWDRGESYTF
TGTGCCAGCAGCCCCAACTGGGACAGGGGGGAAAGCTACACCTTC
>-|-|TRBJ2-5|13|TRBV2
CASSPRQQETQYF
TGTGCCAGCAGTCCACGTCAACAAGAGACCCAGTACTTC
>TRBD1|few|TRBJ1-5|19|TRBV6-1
CASSEEAGQGRRGDQPQHF
TGTGCCAGCAGTGAAGAGGCGGGACAGGGGCGGAGGGGAGATCAGCCCCAGCATTTT
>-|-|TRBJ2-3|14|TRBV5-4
CASSMTSMRDTQYF
TGTGCCAGCAGCATGACTAGTATGAGAGATACGCAGTATTTT
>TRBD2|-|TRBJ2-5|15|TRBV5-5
CASNRPGTSGTPNYF
TGTGCCAGCAACAGACCCGGGACTAGCGGGACTCCAAATTACTTC
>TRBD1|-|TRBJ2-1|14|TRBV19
CASSPTGTGNEQFF
TGTGCCAGTAGTCCGACGGGGACAGGAAATGAGCAGTTCTTC
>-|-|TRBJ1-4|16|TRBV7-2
CASSAGGAGSGEKLFF
TGTGCCAGCAGCGCCGGTGGGGCAGGCAGTGGGGAAAAACTGTTTTTT
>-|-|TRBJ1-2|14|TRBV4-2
CASSPGQGPYGYTF
TGTGCCAGCAGCCCGGGGCAGGGACCCTATGGCTACACCTTC
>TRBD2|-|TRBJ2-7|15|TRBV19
CASSMRQGLKDEQYF
TGTGCCAGTAGTATGCGGCAGGGACTAAAGGACGAGCAGTACTTC
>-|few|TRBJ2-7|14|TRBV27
CASSSRGGPYEQYF
TGTGCCAGCAGTAGCCGGGGAGGACCCTACGAGCAGTACTTC
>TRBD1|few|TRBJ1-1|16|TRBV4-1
CASSPPDRGTNTEAFF
TGCGCCAGCAGCCCTCCGGACAGGGGGACCAACACTGAAGCTTTCTTT
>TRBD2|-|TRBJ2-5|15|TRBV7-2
CASSPGTSGQETQYF
TGTGCCAGCAGTCCCGGGACTAGCGGCCAAGAGACCCAGTACTTC
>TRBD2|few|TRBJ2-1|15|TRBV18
CASSPGLASPGEQFF
TGTGCCAGCTCGCCGGGACTAGCATCCCCAGGTGAGCAGTTCTTC
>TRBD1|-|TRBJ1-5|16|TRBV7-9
CASQGNRGISGQPQHF
TGTGCCAGCCAGGGGAACAGGGGAATATCGGGACAGCCCCAGCATTTT
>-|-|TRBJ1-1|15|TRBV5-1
CASTLGGGLGTEAFF
TGCGCCAGCACCCTGGGGGGAGGGCTGGGCACTGAAGCTTTCTTT
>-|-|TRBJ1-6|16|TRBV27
CASRQSQDSYNSPLHF
TGTGCCAGCAGACAAAGCCAGGACTCCTATAATTCACCCCTCCACTTT
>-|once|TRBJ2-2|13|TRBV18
CASSPGMSGELFF
TGTGCCAGCTCACCAGGGATGTCCGGGGAGCTGTTTTTT
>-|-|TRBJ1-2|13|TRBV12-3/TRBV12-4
CASSLAGPYGYTF
TGTGCCAGCAGTTTAGCGGGGCCATATGGCTACACCTTC